The source of this T cell receptor beta chain is a study of neurological immune-mediated disorders (dated by TCRdb to about 2019). About the investigation overall: Among the approximately 34 multiple sclerosis patients, relapsing-remitting MS accounted for about 31 and secondary progressive MS accounted for 3. The study compared peripheral blood TCR-beta repertoires of HTLV-I-associated myelopathy (HAM/TSP) patients, multiple sclerosis patients and healthy controls using UMI-based sequencing. Alongside PBMC samples, the set of approximately 100 TCR-beta libraries contained longitudinal samples, technical triplicates, and paired CD4+ and CD8+ T-cell subsets that had been sorted. The cohort was made up of 68 subjects, consisting of 15 or so HAM/TSP patients, around 35 multiple sclerosis patients and roughly 20 healthy controls.

The investigation overall reported the following: In phylogenetic analysis, the repertoires of 18 of 34 MS patients grouped into a cluster of related CDR3 sequences, which suggests a possible signature at the repertoire level. TCR clonal expansion was highest in HAM/TSP patients and lowest in MS patients, with MS patients falling below even healthy controls. No clinical or MRI features were associated with the MS cluster, and the authors said that larger cohorts are needed. Expanded clones from different subjects shared no identical CDR3 amino acid sequences, which suggests that TCR-beta repertoires were private in all groups.

For the unsorted PBMC libraries, 2 million PBMCs were stored in RNAlater at -80 degrees C until RNA extraction and were used to generate the libraries. The multiple sclerosis patients were enrolled in a US clinical protocol that used magnetic resonance imaging to evaluate disease progression. Peripheral blood was subjected to Ficoll-Hypaque density gradient centrifugation to isolate PBMCs, which were then cryopreserved in liquid nitrogen. This clonotype was seen at least ten times. Its specific antigen is unknown. Per-nucleotide qualities are absent, and no much larger clonotype sits a single base away. cDNA was synthesized by template-switch 5'RACE using a primer carrying a 10-nucleotide random unique molecular identifier by which each TCR transcript was tagged. Each sequencing run produced over 190 million TCR-beta sequences covering 15-18 subjects. The RNeasy kit was used to extract total RNA. Using the KAPA Real-time Library Amplification kit, TCR-beta VDJ regions were amplified with primers for the TCR constant region and the 5'RACE anchor. Sample indexes and Illumina adaptors were added in a first PCR, after which library yield was increased in a second PCR. After purification with Ampure beads, the TCR product of roughly 650 bp was size-selected on a 2% E-gel SizeSelection system. Before pooling, library quality was assessed on a Bioanalyzer, concentration was determined with Qubit, and library quantification was performed with the Kapa Library Quantification kit. Paired-end 2 x 150 bp sequencing of the libraries was performed on an Illumina HiSeq 2500. To increase sequence diversity, about 25-30% phiX was spiked into each library pool. The authors' pipeline ran thus. Quality-filtered reads were processed with the UMI-based MiGEC pipeline, which removed over 80% of raw TCR sequences during error correction. IMGT germline references were used for aligning VDJ genes, and each clonotype was defined as a unique CDR3 amino acid sequence together with its V-J genes. Clonal expansion, Shannon diversity and CDR3 relatedness were evaluated with VDJtools (CalcPairwiseDistances, ClusterSamples), while phylogenetic trees were built in CLCbio workbench. Expanded clones were defined as having at least 8 unique UMIs, based on coefficient-of-variation modelling across technical triplicates. In-frame beta chains were kept once TCRdb had trimmed the public reads at Q25 with fastp and called clones with MiXCR. When rows share a CDR3 protein, they turn into one entry using the most common DNA and genes. In this record, the V and J calls reflect TCRdb's handling and not the investigators' own analysis. This sample holds approximately 86,000 distinct CDR3 sequences; 2.5% to 3% were observed only once. The ten biggest clones cover about 1.1% of the sample.

Sequencing was carried out using PBMCs. The receptor's source is a woman in her 30s with multiple sclerosis.

The CDR3 here reads CSARVRGGYEQYF. The DNA sequence is TGCAGTGCTAGAGTCCGGGGAGGCTACGAGCAGTACTTC. The chain uses TRBV20-1 and TRBJ2-7; the best D guess is TRBD2, with 6 bases matching. V was cut back by 1 base and J by 3 bases, leaving a gap of 10 bases between them. The germline V gene (reference sequence) sets CDR1 to DFQATT and CDR2 to SNEGSKA. The CDR3 goes from the cysteine to the phenylalanine over 13 residues. Solely the CDR3 DNA is kept, with 39 bases framed from the first base.